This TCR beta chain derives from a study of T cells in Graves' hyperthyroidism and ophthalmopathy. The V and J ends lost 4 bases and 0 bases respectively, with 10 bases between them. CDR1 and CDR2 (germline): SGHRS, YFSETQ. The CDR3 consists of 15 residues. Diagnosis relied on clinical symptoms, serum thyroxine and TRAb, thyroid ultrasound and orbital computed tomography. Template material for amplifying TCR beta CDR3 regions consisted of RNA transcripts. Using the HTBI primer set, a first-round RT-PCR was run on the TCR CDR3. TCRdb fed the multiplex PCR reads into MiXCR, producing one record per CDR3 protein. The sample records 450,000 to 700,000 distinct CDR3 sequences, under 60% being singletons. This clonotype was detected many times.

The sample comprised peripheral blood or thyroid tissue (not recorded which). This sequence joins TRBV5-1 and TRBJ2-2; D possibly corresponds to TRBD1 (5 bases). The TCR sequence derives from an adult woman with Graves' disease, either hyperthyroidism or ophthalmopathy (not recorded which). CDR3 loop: CASSQDTPNTGELFF. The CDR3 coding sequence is TGCGCCAGCAGCCAGGACACCCCGAACACCGGGGAGCTGTTTTTT.